The 6 T cell receptor beta chains in this list originate from one sample, sequenced in a study of T-cell reconstitution after alpha-beta-depleted transplantation in children. Unique molecular identifiers were built into the TCRbeta library. TCRdb redid the calling of the PCR reads with MiXCR, one entry per CDR3 protein. This table holds roughly 100,000 distinct CDR3 sequences, roughly 8% found once. Material: PBMCs from the stem cell graft donor, obtained from the stem cell graft. The source is a human donor who donated a stem cell graft to a child with congenital amegakaryocytic thrombocytopenia.

In its sample, this clonotype was seen many times. The CDR3 coding sequence is TGTGCCAGCAGCGCGAACCAAGAGACCCAGTACTTC. Its translation: CASSANQETQYF. This chain uses TRBV7-2 with TRBJ2-5; D is unresolved. The CDR3 is made up of 12 amino acids. V was pared by 5 bases and J by 0 bases, with 4 bases between. CDR1 SGHTA and CDR2 FQGNSA come from the germline V gene.

This clonotype was recorded many times. The CDR3 DNA follows: TGTGCCAGCAGCCTCGACCGGGGTGAGCAGTTCTTC. Its protein is CASSLDRGEQFF. The V and J genes are TRBV5-4 and TRBJ2-1; a possible D gene is TRBD2 (5 bases). In germline, CDR1 is SGHNT, CDR2 YYREEE (reference sequence). Trimming left V 4 bases short and J 9 bases short, with 11 bases between. The CDR3 loop spans 12 amino acids.

This chain links TRBV20-1 with TRBJ2-5; TRBD1 or TRBD2 may be the D gene (5 bases each). V lost 2 bases to trimming and J lost 3 bases, with 7 bases between them. This CDR3 spans 12 amino acids. Germline CDR1 reads DFQATT; CDR2 reads SNEGSKA (reference sequence). The CDR3 nucleotides read TGCAGTGCTAGATTGGGGGAAGAGACCCAGTACTTC. Translation gives CSARLGEETQYF.

This clonotype was recorded at least ten times. This rearrangement joins TRBV7-2 to TRBJ1-2, with D perhaps TRBD1 (6 bases). The germline CDR1 and CDR2 sequences are SGHTA and FQGNSA. V gave up 5 bases and J gave up 4 bases, with 14 bases separating them. This CDR3 has 14 amino acids. The CDR3 bases are TGTGCCAGCAGCGAGACAGGTTCGGGCTATGGCTACACCTTC. It is translated as CASSETGSGYGYTF.

This clonotype was counted at least ten times. This rearrangement joins TRBV20-1 to TRBJ2-1; 7 positions match TRBD2. J was trimmed by 4 bases and V by 3 bases; bases with no gene match: 6. The CDR3 is made up of 14 amino acids. CDR1 DFQATT and CDR2 SNEGSKA come from the germline V gene (reference sequence). The CDR3 DNA is TGCAGTGCTAGGGGGAGGGCCGATTACAATGAGCAGTTCTTC. Translation: CSARGRADYNEQFF.

The table lists this clonotype with many counts. The chain carries TRBV20-1 and TRBJ1-1; tentatively, D is TRBD1 (6 bases). The ends were cut back, 2 bases at V and 0 bases at J, with 19 bases in the middle. The CDR3 totals 17 residues. Germline assignment: CDR1 DFQATT and CDR2 SNEGSKA (reference sequence). CDR3 in DNA: TGCAGTGCTAGAAGGGGGGAAGCTGGGCACCTGAACACTGAAGCTTTCTTT. It codes for CSARRGEAGHLNTEAFF.